This is a list of T cell receptor beta chains from one sample in a study of spatial heterogeneity in lung cancer. Each CDR3 protein is one row after TCRdb ran MiXCR on the 5' RACE reads. The profile covers 40,000 or so distinct CDR3 sequences, with roughly 5% appearing a single time and 20% to 30% taken by the ten largest. Sequencing was performed on PBMCs, taken at surgery. These receptors all come from a female donor with early-stage non-small cell lung cancer. CDR3s include the opening cysteine and the closing phenylalanine or tryptophan. Each record gives: J gene, V gene, D gene, clone size, CDR3 DNA, CDR3 protein. A D gene is named only where the DNA matches it firmly. The size entry is marked missing in some rows and otherwise reads once, few, many or a size class.

j_gene: TRBJ1-5; v_gene: TRBV12-3/TRBV12-4; d_gene: NA; abundance: NA; CDR3nt: TGTGCCAGCAGCCTCGTGGGGCAGCCCCAGCATTTT; CDR3aa: CASSLVGQPQHF
j_gene: TRBJ2-5; v_gene: TRBV20-1; d_gene: TRBD2; abundance: many; CDR3nt: TGCAGTGTTACCCCCGGGACTAGCGGGGTAGAGACCCAGTACTTC; CDR3aa: CSVTPGTSGVETQYF
j_gene: TRBJ2-1; v_gene: TRBV10-3; d_gene: TRBD1; abundance: many; CDR3nt: TGTGCCGTGTCATCCGGGACAGGGGGCGGGAATGAGCAGTTCTTC; CDR3aa: CAVSSGTGGGNEQFF
j_gene: TRBJ1-6; v_gene: TRBV27; d_gene: TRBD1; abundance: many; CDR3nt: TGTGCCAGCAGTCCAAAACGGGACAGTAGGACACCCCTCCACTTT; CDR3aa: CASSPKRDSRTPLHF
j_gene: TRBJ1-2; v_gene: TRBV28; d_gene: NA; abundance: many; CDR3nt: TGTGCCAGCAGTTTAACCGGGGCTAACTATGGCTACACCTTC; CDR3aa: CASSLTGANYGYTF
j_gene: TRBJ1-3; v_gene: TRBV20-1; d_gene: NA; abundance: few; CDR3nt: TGCAGTGCTGAAGAACGAAGTGGATTTACCCGCTCTGGAAACACCATATATTTT; CDR3aa: CSAEERSGFTRSGNTIYF
j_gene: TRBJ1-6; v_gene: TRBV11-2; d_gene: NA; abundance: many; CDR3nt: TGTGCCAGCAGCTTCGACCGTCTTAATTCACCCCTCCACTTT; CDR3aa: CASSFDRLNSPLHF
j_gene: TRBJ2-5; v_gene: TRBV20-1; d_gene: TRBD2; abundance: many; CDR3nt: TGCAGTGCTAGCAGAGCGGGGGGGCCAACGGAGACCCAGTACTTC; CDR3aa: CSASRAGGPTETQYF
j_gene: TRBJ2-1; v_gene: TRBV10-3; d_gene: NA; abundance: many; CDR3nt: TGTGCCATCCGAGAGGGCAATGAGCAGTTCTTC; CDR3aa: CAIREGNEQFF
j_gene: TRBJ2-1; v_gene: TRBV11-3; d_gene: NA; abundance: many; CDR3nt: TGTGCCAGCAGCGGGGGACAAATCTACAATGAGCAGTTCTTC; CDR3aa: CASSGGQIYNEQFF
j_gene: TRBJ2-5; v_gene: TRBV7-2; d_gene: NA; abundance: many; CDR3nt: TGTGCCAGCAGCCTCGGTGCTCTACCGTACCAAGAGACCCAGTACTTC; CDR3aa: CASSLGALPYQETQYF
j_gene: TRBJ2-3; v_gene: TRBV6-4; d_gene: NA; abundance: many; CDR3nt: TGTGCCAGCAGCACAAGTGGGAACACAGATACGCAGTATTTT; CDR3aa: CASSTSGNTDTQYF
j_gene: TRBJ2-2; v_gene: TRBV6-5; d_gene: NA; abundance: many; CDR3nt: TGTGCCAGCAGACAGGTACACACCGGGGAGCTGTTTTTT; CDR3aa: CASRQVHTGELFF
j_gene: TRBJ1-2; v_gene: TRBV6-2/TRBV6-3; d_gene: NA; abundance: many; CDR3nt: TGTGCCAGCAGTGACGGACCGCCCCGAGAGGGCTACACCTTC; CDR3aa: CASSDGPPREGYTF
j_gene: TRBJ2-5; v_gene: TRBV7-2; d_gene: TRBD2; abundance: few; CDR3nt: TGTGCCAGCAGCCGCCGGGGGGGCCAGGAGACCCAGTACTTC; CDR3aa: CASSRRGGQETQYF
j_gene: TRBJ2-4; v_gene: TRBV7-3; d_gene: TRBD1; abundance: many; CDR3nt: TGTGCCAGCAGCTCAGGGGGCGCTGTTAACATTCAGTACTTC; CDR3aa: CASSSGGAVNIQYF
j_gene: TRBJ2-1; v_gene: TRBV11-2; d_gene: TRBD1; abundance: many; CDR3nt: TGTGCCAGCAGCCGGGACAGGGCAACCTACAATGAGCAGTTCTTC; CDR3aa: CASSRDRATYNEQFF
j_gene: TRBJ2-7; v_gene: TRBV28; d_gene: TRBD1; abundance: few; CDR3nt: TGTGCCAGCAGTTTCGTGGACAGGGGCTCCTACGAGCAGTACTTC; CDR3aa: CASSFVDRGSYEQYF
j_gene: TRBJ2-7; v_gene: TRBV3-1; d_gene: TRBD2; abundance: few; CDR3nt: TGTGCCAGCAGTCGAACGCCCGGTAGCGGGAACTACGAGCAGTACTTC; CDR3aa: CASSRTPGSGNYEQYF
j_gene: TRBJ2-1; v_gene: TRBV7-6; d_gene: TRBD1; abundance: few; CDR3nt: TGTGCCAGCAGCTTAGGTAGACAGGGTATTGGCAATGAGCAGTTCTTC; CDR3aa: CASSLGRQGIGNEQFF
j_gene: TRBJ1-6; v_gene: TRBV3-1; d_gene: NA; abundance: many; CDR3nt: TGTGCCAGCAGCGAAGATGCAAATTCACCCCTCCACTTT; CDR3aa: CASSEDANSPLHF
j_gene: TRBJ2-2; v_gene: TRBV7-3; d_gene: NA; abundance: NA; CDR3nt: TGTGCCAGCAGCCCCATAGGGGGGCGAACCGGGGAGCTGTTTTTT; CDR3aa: CASSPIGGRTGELFF
j_gene: TRBJ1-1; v_gene: TRBV4-2; d_gene: TRBD1; abundance: medium-sized; CDR3nt: TGTGCCAGCAGCCAACTAGGGAACAGGGGGCTCCCGGCTTTCTTT; CDR3aa: CASSQLGNRGLPAFF
j_gene: TRBJ2-1; v_gene: TRBV11-2; d_gene: NA; abundance: many; CDR3nt: TGTGCCAGCAGCGCTCGGACAGCGAGCTCCTACAATGAGCAGTTCTTC; CDR3aa: CASSARTASSYNEQFF
j_gene: TRBJ2-1; v_gene: TRBV6-1; d_gene: TRBD2; abundance: few; CDR3nt: TGTGCCAGCAGTGACCCCTTAACCGGACTAGCGGGAAATGAGCAGTTCTTC; CDR3aa: CASSDPLTGLAGNEQFF
j_gene: TRBJ1-1; v_gene: TRBV29-1; d_gene: NA; abundance: many; CDR3nt: TGCAGCGGTGTCAGGGCAGGGCGTGATACTGAAGCTTTCTTT; CDR3aa: CSGVRAGRDTEAFF
j_gene: TRBJ1-1; v_gene: TRBV7-8; d_gene: TRBD1; abundance: many; CDR3nt: TGTGCCAGTAGTGACGGGCCAGGGGGGACTGAAGCTTTCTTT; CDR3aa: CASSDGPGGTEAFF
j_gene: TRBJ1-1; v_gene: TRBV28; d_gene: TRBD1; abundance: few; CDR3nt: TGTGCCAGCAGTCTCACCGGGACAGGGAGTTTAGCTTTCTTT; CDR3aa: CASSLTGTGSLAFF
j_gene: TRBJ1-4; v_gene: TRBV5-1; d_gene: NA; abundance: NA; CDR3nt: TGCGCCAGCAGCTTGGCGGCCGCAACTAATGAAAAACTGTTTTTT; CDR3aa: CASSLAAATNEKLFF
j_gene: TRBJ1-5; v_gene: TRBV21-1; d_gene: NA; abundance: many; CDR3nt: TGTGCCAGCAGCCCCCCCGACAGGGTAAATCAGCCCCAGCATTTT; CDR3aa: CASSPPDRVNQPQHF
j_gene: TRBJ2-4; v_gene: TRBV7-9; d_gene: NA; abundance: many; CDR3nt: TGTGCCAGCAGCTTAACAGAGGACATTCAGTACTTC; CDR3aa: CASSLTEDIQYF
j_gene: TRBJ2-3; v_gene: TRBV4-2; d_gene: TRBD1; abundance: few; CDR3nt: TGTGCCAGCAGCCAAGAAGCAGAAGACTATTGGGGCTTGACAGGGTGGAGCACAGATACGCAGTATTTT; CDR3aa: CASSQEAEDYWGLTGWSTDTQYF
j_gene: TRBJ2-7; v_gene: TRBV9; d_gene: TRBD2; abundance: NA; CDR3nt: TGTGCCAGCAGCATAGGGACTAGCGGAAGATTTAGCGAGCAGTACTTC; CDR3aa: CASSIGTSGRFSEQYF
j_gene: TRBJ1-6; v_gene: TRBV28; d_gene: NA; abundance: many; CDR3nt: TGTGCCAGCAGACGTCAGGGGTATACATCACCCCTCCACTTT; CDR3aa: CASRRQGYTSPLHF
j_gene: TRBJ2-7; v_gene: TRBV7-2; d_gene: NA; abundance: many; CDR3nt: TGTGCCAGCAGCCCCGGCGGGCCCGAGCAGTACTTC; CDR3aa: CASSPGGPEQYF
j_gene: TRBJ2-2; v_gene: TRBV7-2; d_gene: NA; abundance: many; CDR3nt: TGTGCCAGCAGCTCGGACTCCAACACCGGGGAGCTGTTTTTT; CDR3aa: CASSSDSNTGELFF
j_gene: TRBJ2-7; v_gene: TRBV5-1; d_gene: NA; abundance: many; CDR3nt: TGCGCCAGCAGCTTGGAGTTAGGATCCTACGAGCAGTACTTC; CDR3aa: CASSLELGSYEQYF
j_gene: TRBJ2-7; v_gene: TRBV5-1; d_gene: NA; abundance: NA; CDR3nt: TGCGCCAGCAGGGAGGGCCGGGGCGAGCAGTACTTC; CDR3aa: CASREGRGEQYF
j_gene: TRBJ2-3; v_gene: TRBV5-1; d_gene: TRBD2; abundance: many; CDR3nt: TGCGCCAGCAGCTCGGGGACTACGCGACCAGATACGCAGTATTTT; CDR3aa: CASSSGTTRPDTQYF
j_gene: TRBJ2-2; v_gene: TRBV7-8; d_gene: NA; abundance: NA; CDR3nt: TGTGCCAGCAGCCGACAGGGAGGCCCCGGGGAGCTGTTTTTT; CDR3aa: CASSRQGGPGELFF
j_gene: TRBJ2-5; v_gene: TRBV20-1; d_gene: NA; abundance: many; CDR3nt: TGCAGTGCTAGACCGGCAGAGACCCAGTACTTC; CDR3aa: CSARPAETQYF
j_gene: TRBJ2-3; v_gene: TRBV28; d_gene: NA; abundance: many; CDR3nt: TGTGCCAGCAGTCCCTGGGTTAGCACAGATACGCAGTATTTT; CDR3aa: CASSPWVSTDTQYF
j_gene: TRBJ1-4; v_gene: TRBV5-5; d_gene: NA; abundance: many; CDR3nt: TGTGCCAGCAGCTTATTAGGGGGGAGTGAAAAACTGTTTTTT; CDR3aa: CASSLLGGSEKLFF
j_gene: TRBJ2-2; v_gene: TRBV19; d_gene: NA; abundance: many; CDR3nt: TGTGCCAGTGGGAACACCGGGGAGCTGTTTTTT; CDR3aa: CASGNTGELFF
j_gene: TRBJ2-7; v_gene: TRBV2; d_gene: TRBD2; abundance: few; CDR3nt: TGTGCCAGCAGGGGACTCGGACTAGCGGAAAACGAGCAGTACTTC; CDR3aa: CASRGLGLAENEQYF
j_gene: TRBJ2-7; v_gene: TRBV2; d_gene: NA; abundance: many; CDR3nt: TGTGCCAGCAGTGAATGGTCTCTGAGAGAGCAGTACTTC; CDR3aa: CASSEWSLREQYF
j_gene: TRBJ2-1; v_gene: TRBV13; d_gene: NA; abundance: few; CDR3nt: TGTGCCAGCAGCTTGGTCGCGGGGCCCCACAATGAGCAGTTCTTC; CDR3aa: CASSLVAGPHNEQFF
j_gene: TRBJ1-1; v_gene: TRBV7-9; d_gene: NA; abundance: many; CDR3nt: TGTGCCAGCAGCCTTCTCCAGTGGGGCACGGTCACTGAAGCTTTCTTT; CDR3aa: CASSLLQWGTVTEAFF
j_gene: TRBJ1-2; v_gene: TRBV28; d_gene: TRBD1; abundance: many; CDR3nt: TGTGCCAGCAGTTTAGGGATGGGGACAGGGGTGGATGGCTACACCTTC; CDR3aa: CASSLGMGTGVDGYTF
j_gene: TRBJ1-2; v_gene: TRBV7-2; d_gene: TRBD1; abundance: NA; CDR3nt: TGTGCCAGCAGCTCCTTCCGGGACAGTACTAACTATGGCTACACCTTC; CDR3aa: CASSSFRDSTNYGYTF
j_gene: TRBJ2-5; v_gene: TRBV5-1; d_gene: NA; abundance: many; CDR3nt: TGCGCCAGCAGCTTGGTAGGGGAGGAGACCCAGTACTTC; CDR3aa: CASSLVGEETQYF
j_gene: TRBJ2-7; v_gene: TRBV12-3/TRBV12-4; d_gene: NA; abundance: NA; CDR3nt: TGTGCCAGCAGCCTGGAGACAGGAGCCTACGAGCAGTACTTC; CDR3aa: CASSLETGAYEQYF